The T cell receptor beta chain described here comes from a study of T-cell reconstitution after alpha-beta-depleted transplantation in children. Germline V gene sequence: CDR1 MGHRA, CDR2 YSYEKL. Trimming shortened V by 4 bases and J by 2 bases, and 9 bases separated the two germline ends. CDR3 size: 14 residues. Unique molecular identifiers were used in preparing the TCRbeta library. MiXCR, run by TCRdb on the PCR reads, gives a single entry per CDR3 protein. This table has around 500,000 distinct CDR3 sequences, roughly an eighth appearing once. This sequence joins TRBV4-1 and TRBJ2-1; D perhaps matches TRBD1 (5 bases). This clonotype originated in a human donor who donated a stem cell graft to a child with combined immunodeficiency. Material: PBMCs from the stem cell graft donor, obtained from the stem cell graft. CDR3 sequence: CASSREGAYNEQFF. The CDR3 coding sequence is TGCGCCAGCAGCCGAGAAGGGGCCTACAATGAGCAGTTCTTC.